This TCR beta chain was sequenced in a study of cytomegalovirus exposure and HLA in healthy donors. This CDR3 spans 18 amino acids. V shed 7 bases, J shed 4 bases, and the junction held 22 bases outside the gene matches. Looked up from germline, CDR1 is GTSNPN and CDR2 is SVGIG (reference sequence). This clone was seen only a few times. Use of 60 Vbeta and 13 Jbeta primers characterized the PCR. Sequencing was performed with immunoSEQ multiplex PCR; in TCRdb, only in-frame clones are kept and a portion is missing. The table has tens of thousands of clones, 60% to 75% seen once. Material for sequencing was PBMCs. The source of this sequence is a man aged 40-49 years in good health and CMV-seropositive. The chain couples TRBV30 to TRBJ1-1; TRBD1 agrees at 9 bases. CDR3 in amino acids: CALISGLTSRTGVTEAFF. In DNA form, the CDR3 reads TGTGCCTTGATCTCGGGACTTACCTCGCGGACAGGGGTCACTGAAGCTTTCTTT.